A single sample is the source of the 32 T cell receptor beta chains below, sequenced in a study of T cell responses to AZD1222 COVID-19 vaccine. Libraries were prepared by immunoSEQ multiplex PCR; TCRdb keeps only in-frame clonotypes and omits some of them. The sample has 150,000 to 200,000 clones, roughly 87% seen once; the top ten hold about 2.8%. Sequencing was performed on peripheral blood, taken on day 0 of AZD1222 vaccination. These receptors all come from an adult in good health.

The rearrangement links TRBV4-1 to TRBJ2-7, with TRBD2 identical over 9 bases. V gave up 6 bases and J gave up 6 bases; unmatched junction bases: 9. Per germline, CDR1 MGHRA and CDR2 YSYEKL. The CDR3 runs to 14 residues. The CDR3 bases are TGCGCCAGCAGTTCAACAGCGGGAGGTTCCGAGCAGTACTTC. This codes for CASSSTAGGSEQYF.

This clone has a single count. The V and J genes are TRBV7-2 and TRBJ2-5; TRBD2 is a possible D gene (6 bases). The CDR3 has 14 residues. The V gene lost 4 bases and the J gene lost 5 bases, with 14 bases spanning the gap. Germline CDR1 and CDR2: SGHTA and FQGNSA. The CDR3 reads CASSSRGTQETQYF. The CDR3, as DNA: TGTGCCAGCAGCTCGAGAGGGACTCAGGAGACCCAGTACTTC. The complete variable domain, with remaining parts taken from reference TRBV7-2 and TRBJ2-5, reads GAGVSQSPSNKVTEKGKDVELRCDPISGHTALYWYRQSLGQGLEFLIYFQGNSAPDKSGLPSDRFSAERTGGSVSTLTIQRTQQEDSAVYLCASSSRGTQETQYFGPGTRLLVL.

The J gene is TRBJ1-2, the V gene TRBV6-5; the D gene is possibly TRBD1 (6 bases). The CDR3 extends over 15 amino acids. CDR1 MNHEY and CDR2 SVGAGI come from the germline V gene. V lost 8 bases and J lost 3, with 19 bases in between. CDR3 region: CASSSRGARDYGYTF. The CDR3, as DNA: TGTGCCAGCTCTTCGAGGGGGGCGCGGGACTATGGCTACACCTTC.

V gene TRBV27 combines with J gene TRBJ2-7, with 7 bases identical to TRBD1. Per germline, CDR1 MNHEY and CDR2 SMNVEV (reference sequence). This CDR3 has 14 amino acids. V trimming: 6 bases; J trimming: 2 bases; junction bases outside the gene matches: 7. In nucleotides, the CDR3 is TGTGCCAGCAGCCCCGGGACAGACCCCTACGAGCAGTACTTC. Translating it yields CASSPGTDPYEQYF.

The rearrangement joins TRBV5-4 to TRBJ1-2; D not certain. The V end was cut by 4 bases, the J end by 3 bases, with 7 bases between. The germline V gene has CDR1 SGHNT and CDR2 YYREEE (reference sequence). The CDR3 has 12 residues. CDR3 amino acids: CASSAKDYGYTF. Here the CDR3 DNA reads TGTGCCAGCAGCGCAAAAGACTATGGCTACACCTTC.

The CDR3 DNA sequence: TGTGCCAGCAGTCCGACAGGGTTTGGCTATGGCTACACCTTC. Translation gives CASSPTGFGYGYTF. This rearrangement joins TRBV2 to TRBJ1-2, with 7 nucleotides matching TRBD1. Per germline, CDR1 SNHLY and CDR2 FYNNEI. This CDR3 is 14 amino acids long. J gave up 4 bases and V 5 bases, and 7 bases lay outside the gene matches.

The chain links TRBV7-2 to TRBJ2-3; 7 bases agree with TRBD2. The CDR3 totals 16 residues. Germline loops: CDR1 SGHTA, CDR2 FQGNSA. Unmatched junction bases numbered 8, after V lost 0 bases and J lost 5 bases. CDR3 DNA sequence: TGTGCCAGCAGCTTAGCGGGAGGGCCTCGAGGAGATACGCAGTATTTT. The encoded protein is CASSLAGGPRGDTQYF.

In this sample, this clone turned up a few times. The chain couples TRBV19 to TRBJ1-1; a possible D gene is TRBD1 (5 bases). Trimming took off 0 bases at V and 7 bases at J, with 21 bases between the two ends. This CDR3 has 17 residues. Per the germline V gene, CDR1 is LNHDA and CDR2 is SQIVND (reference sequence). CDR3 loop: CASSIEGTGARRNEAFF. CDR3 nucleotide sequence: TGTGCCAGTAGTATAGAGGGGACCGGGGCCCGGAGAAATGAAGCTTTCTTT.

The genes are TRBV6-5 and TRBJ2-7; D perhaps matches TRBD1 (5 bases). V was cut by 6 bases and J by 6 bases, with 15 bases left in between. Per the germline V gene, CDR1 is MNHEY and CDR2 is SVGAGI. The CDR3 runs 13 residues. CDR3: CASRSGSQGEQYF. The CDR3 region has the DNA TGTGCCAGCAGGTCAGGGTCCCAAGGCGAGCAGTACTTC.

This chain uses TRBV7-2 with TRBJ1-4; maybe TRBD1 (5 bases). Trimming removed 4 bases from V and 11 bases from J, with 14 bases in between. The CDR3 is 13 residues long. Per the germline V gene, CDR1 is SGHTA and CDR2 is FQGNSA. Here the CDR3 reads CASSSGLGGKLFF. The CDR3 DNA reads as TGTGCCAGCAGCTCGGGACTCGGTGGGAAACTGTTTTTT.

The chain joins TRBV28 to TRBJ1-1, with 10 bases lining up with TRBD1. CDR1 MDHEN and CDR2 SYDVKM come from the germline V gene. V dropped 6 bases and J dropped 10; count of bases not matched to a gene: 11. This CDR3 contains 14 residues. In DNA form, the CDR3 reads TGTGCCAGCAGCTCTCAGCCGGGACAGGGGCGAGCTTTCTTT. Translated: CASSSQPGQGRAFF.

The chain joins TRBV6-6 to TRBJ1-2; possible D gene TRBD1, 5 bases. The germline gives CDR1 MNHNY, CDR2 SVGAGI (reference sequence). CDR3 length: 15 residues. Deletions cut 3 bases from V and 7 bases from J, with 18 bases between. Written as DNA, the CDR3 is TGTGCCAGCAGTTATCGGGGGAGGCCCTTTCGTGGCTACACCTTC. It encodes CASSYRGRPFRGYTF.

This chain uses TRBV28 with TRBJ2-7; TRBD2 is a possible D gene (5 bases). Germline V lookup: CDR1 MDHEN, CDR2 SYDVKM. This CDR3 comprises 14 residues. V gave up 5 bases and J gave up 3 bases, with 14 bases separating them. The DNA for the CDR3 is TGTGCCAGCAGTGGACCGGGATCGTTCTACGAGCAGTACTTC. Amino acids: CASSGPGSFYEQYF.

The chain combines TRBV5-1 with TRBJ1-1, with TRBD1 as a possible D gene (5 bases). Trimming removed 0 bases at V and 4 bases at J, with 10 bases between. CDR1 and CDR2 (germline): SGHRS, YFSETQ. The CDR3 totals 14 residues. The CDR3 reads CASSLVPGGTEAFF. The CDR3 DNA reads as TGCGCCAGCAGCTTGGTCCCCGGGGGCACTGAAGCTTTCTTT.

This clone was observed at least ten times. J is TRBJ1-1 and V is TRBV6-4, with 7 nucleotides matching TRBD1. This CDR3 has 15 residues. Germline V gene sequence: CDR1 MRHNA, CDR2 SNTAGT. Germline trimming cut 0 bases from V and 3 bases from J; bases unmatched to any gene: 4. The CDR3 protein is CASSDSPTGDTEAFF. CDR3 DNA sequence: TGTGCCAGCAGTGACTCACCTACAGGGGACACTGAAGCTTTCTTT.

This chain uses TRBV28 with TRBJ1-2, with D tentatively TRBD1 (5 bases). CDR1 MDHEN and CDR2 SYDVKM come from the germline V gene. Trimming stripped 2 bases from V and 0 bases from J, with 10 bases between. The CDR3 has 15 residues. The CDR3 loop reads CASSLQGASNYGYTF. CDR3 DNA sequence: TGTGCCAGCAGTTTACAAGGGGCCTCTAACTATGGCTACACCTTC.

The rearrangement links TRBV19 to TRBJ2-1; D is ambiguous. CDR1 and CDR2 (germline): LNHDA, SQIVND (reference sequence). CDR3 length: 15 residues. The V end was cut by 1 base, the J end by 0 bases, with 7 bases between. The DNA for the CDR3 is TGTGCCAGTAGTATAGGTCCTAGCTCCTACAATGAGCAGTTCTTC. The encoded protein is CASSIGPSSYNEQFF.

This clone has only a few counts. The chain recombines TRBV10-3 with TRBJ1-6; D not certain. V was trimmed by 0 bases and J by 0 bases, leaving 9 bases between them. This CDR3 has 17 amino acids. Germline V gene sequence: CDR1 ENHRY, CDR2 SYGVKD. The CDR3 nucleotides are TGTGCCATCAGTGAGTCAGAGGGAATCTCCTATAATTCACCCCTCCACTTT. This translates into CAISESEGISYNSPLHF.

The chain employs TRBV5-1 and TRBJ2-2, with D possibly being TRBD2 (7 bases). Germline assignment: CDR1 SGHRS and CDR2 YFSETQ. The CDR3 runs to 14 residues. Trimming shortened V by 2 bases and J by 5 bases, and 10 bases separated the two germline ends. Here the CDR3 reads CASSFGGRTGELFF. The CDR3, as DNA: TGCGCCAGCAGCTTCGGGGGGCGTACCGGGGAGCTGTTTTTT.

CDR3 DNA: TGTGCCAGCAGTCCATCTGACAGGGAAGCTGAAGCTTTCTTT. Translating it yields CASSPSDREAEAFF. The J gene is TRBJ1-1, the V gene TRBV27, with 7 bases matching TRBD1. Per germline, CDR1 MNHEY and CDR2 SMNVEV (reference sequence). V was pared by 5 bases and J by 6 bases, with 9 bases of the junction left unmatched. This CDR3 is 14 amino acids long.

About this clone: At one boundary the junction diverges from the germline segment, which might be a read error. The chain has TRBV2 and TRBJ2-7; D might be TRBD1 (5 bases). Looked up from germline, CDR1 is SNHLY and CDR2 is FYNNEI. The CDR3 is 12 amino acids. This chain's CDR3 is CASSERDLLNRF. As DNA, the CDR3 is TGTGCCAGCAGTGAAAGGGATTTACTCAACAGGTTC.

The gene calls are TRBV28 and TRBJ2-7, with 12 positions matching TRBD2. There are 18 residues in the CDR3. The germline CDR1 and CDR2 sequences are MDHEN and SYDVKM. V was clipped by 5 bases and J by 4 bases; unmatched bases: 15. CDR3 loop: CASSPLGLTSGRRYEQYF. Here the CDR3 DNA reads TGTGCCAGCAGTCCATTAGGGCTGACTAGCGGGAGAAGGTACGAGCAGTACTTC.

This clone was seen only a few times. The genes are TRBV3-1 (or the pseudogene TRBV3-2) and TRBJ1-2, with 10 bases lining up with TRBD1. V trimming: 5 bases; J trimming: 1 base; junction bases outside the gene matches: 1. The germline V gene encodes CDR1 LGHDT and CDR2 YNNKEL (reference sequence). The CDR3 is made up of 14 amino acids. The CDR3 region is CASSRDRGNYGYTF. The CDR3 DNA reads as TGTGCCAGCAGCAGGGACAGGGGTAACTATGGCTACACCTTC.

The chain has TRBV5-1 and TRBJ2-4; D call uncertain. CDR3 length: 16 amino acids. Germline CDR1 and CDR2: SGHRS and YFSETQ. V dropped 0 bases and J dropped 0 bases, with 10 bases sitting between them. In DNA form, the CDR3 reads TGCGCCAGCAGCTTGGTGGGCGGTCAAGCCAAAAACATTCAGTACTTC. Residues: CASSLVGGQAKNIQYF.

The chain recombines TRBV6-5 with TRBJ1-5; D gene unclear. CDR3 length equals 14 residues. The germline V and J ends were trimmed by 4 bases and 1 base, with 8 bases remaining between them. Germline V gene lookup returns CDR1 MNHEY and CDR2 SVGAGI. CDR3 in DNA: TGTGCCAGCAGTTCCAGGCCGAGCAATCAGCCCCAGCATTTT. This translates into CASSSRPSNQPQHF.

The rearrangement links TRBV5-1 to TRBJ2-7; D is possibly TRBD2 (6 bases). This CDR3 is built from 14 residues. V lost 1 base to trimming and J lost 4 bases, with 12 bases between them. The V gene's germline CDR1 is SGHRS and CDR2 YFSETQ. CDR3 protein: CASSLMASEYEQYF. The CDR3 nucleotides read TGCGCCAGCAGCTTGATGGCTAGCGAGTACGAGCAGTACTTC.

This chain connects TRBV5-1 to TRBJ2-1; D is perhaps TRBD1 (6 bases). Per the germline V gene, CDR1 is SGHRS and CDR2 is YFSETQ. The CDR3 totals 15 residues. Trimming removed 0 bases from V and 4 bases from J, with 11 bases in between. CDR3 nucleotide sequence: TGCGCCAGCAGCTTGGGGACAGTTCCTTACAATGAGCAGTTCTTC. Its translation is CASSLGTVPYNEQFF.

The V and J genes are TRBV6-2 or TRBV6-3 and TRBJ2-1, with 13 bases aligning to TRBD2. This CDR3 is 19 amino acids long. Germline V gene data show CDR1 as MNHEY and CDR2 as SVGEGT. Trimming removed 4 bases from V and 2 bases from J; junction bases left unmatched: 11. CDR3 residues: CASSWLTSGRARAYNEQFF. Here the CDR3 DNA reads TGTGCCAGCAGTTGGCTCACTAGCGGGAGGGCCAGGGCCTACAATGAGCAGTTCTTC.

The V call is TRBV5-1, the J call TRBJ2-7; the match to TRBD2 covers 10 bases. V was clipped by 4 bases and J by 4 bases; unmatched bases: 5. In germline, CDR1 is SGHRS, CDR2 YFSETQ. The CDR3 is 14 amino acids. The chain's CDR3 is CASSMTSGLYEQYF. The CDR3 DNA reads as TGCGCCAGCAGCATGACTAGCGGGTTATACGAGCAGTACTTC.

The chain is built from TRBV27 and TRBJ2-7; 13 positions agree with TRBD2. The V gene's germline CDR1 is MNHEY and CDR2 SMNVEV (reference sequence). V was pared by 4 bases and J by 2 bases, with 8 bases of the junction left unmatched. The CDR3 consists of 17 residues. CDR3 sequence: CASSSRTSGSGAYEQYF. The CDR3 DNA follows: TGTGCCAGCAGTTCGAGGACTAGCGGGAGCGGGGCCTACGAGCAGTACTTC.

The V call is TRBV10-1, the J call TRBJ1-1; D uncertain. The V end was cut by 0 bases, the J end by 2 bases, with 4 bases between. The CDR3 sequence is 13 residues long. Germline V gene data show CDR1 as WNHNN and CDR2 as SYGVQD (reference sequence). The CDR3 spells CASSESTNTEAFF. The CDR3, as DNA: TGCGCCAGCAGTGAGTCTACCAACACTGAAGCTTTCTTT.

In its sample, this clone was seen a few times. The chain uses TRBV6-1 and TRBJ1-4, with D perhaps matching TRBD1 (5 bases). With 0 bases removed from V and 5 bases from J, the gap between germline ends came to 13 bases. Germline values: CDR1 MNHNS, CDR2 SASEGT. The CDR3 has 16 residues. CDR3 sequence (DNA): TGTGCCAGCAGTGAAGCGCTTGGGGGAAAAAATGAAAAACTGTTTTTT. The encoded protein is CASSEALGGKNEKLFF.